This T cell receptor (beta chain) was found in a study of neoadjuvant nivolumab and ipilimumab in lung cancer. CDR3 length equals 16 residues. V shed 4 bases and J 1 base; nucleotides not matched to a gene: 4. Germline CDR1 and CDR2: MNHEY and SVGAGI. Notes on this clone: Its antigen is currently unknown.

The study's findings and limits: Only a small number of samples underwent TCR sequencing. Resected tumors had greater TCR richness and clonality than uninvolved lung. From pretherapy to surgery, tumor richness and clonality rose with dual therapy. Higher pretherapy blood TCR richness went with higher resected-tumor richness.

Data came from immunoSEQ multiplex PCR; TCRdb stores just in-frame clones and leaves some out. The sample comprises about 18,000 clones, 75% to 85% of which are singletons, and roughly 7.7% rests with the top ten. The source of this sequence is an adult with non-small cell lung cancer. The chain links TRBV6-5 to TRBJ2-3; 11 positions agree with TRBD1. The specimen comprised tumor tissue, sampled after neoadjuvant nivolumab, alone or with ipilimumab, at or shortly before surgery. The CDR3 region has the DNA TGTGCCAGCAGTTCGGACAGGGGGCGCGGCACAGATACGCAGTATTTT. This codes for CASSSDRGRGTDTQYF.